This TCR beta chain was sequenced in a study of blood T cell repertoires in COVID-19. This CDR3 is built from 16 residues. The V gene's germline CDR1 is MGHRA and CDR2 YSYEKL. V dropped 5 bases and J dropped 5; count of bases not matched to a gene: 12. TCRdb's table, derived via immunoSEQ multiplex PCR, lists solely in-frame clones and lacks some. The profile shows roughly 75,000 clones, 65% to 85% of them singletons. The source is a middle-aged man with COVID-19, enrolled during active disease. Sample: peripheral blood. This sequence joins TRBV4-1 and TRBJ2-7, with 10 bases fitting TRBD1. CDR3 DNA sequence: TGCGCCAGCAGCTTCTTCACCGGGGACAGGGGAAACGAGCAGTACTTC. Its translation: CASSFFTGDRGNEQYF.